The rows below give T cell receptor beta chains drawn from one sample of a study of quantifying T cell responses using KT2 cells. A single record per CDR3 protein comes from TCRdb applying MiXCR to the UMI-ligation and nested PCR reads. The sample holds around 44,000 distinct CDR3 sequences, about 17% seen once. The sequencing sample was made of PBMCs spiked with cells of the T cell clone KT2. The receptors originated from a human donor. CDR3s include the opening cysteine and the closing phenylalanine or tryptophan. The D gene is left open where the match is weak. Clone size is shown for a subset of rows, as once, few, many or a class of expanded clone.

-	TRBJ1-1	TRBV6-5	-	CASSWTVMNTEAFF	TGTGCCAGCAGTTGGACAGTCATGAACACTGAAGCTTTCTTT
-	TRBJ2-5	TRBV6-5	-	CASSYGPVSRAQYF	TGTGCCAGCAGTTACGGCCCCGTGTCGAGGGCCCAGTACTTC
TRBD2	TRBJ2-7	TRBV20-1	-	CSASGLAGVGNEQYF	TGCAGTGCTAGTGGACTAGCGGGAGTCGGGAACGAGCAGTACTTC
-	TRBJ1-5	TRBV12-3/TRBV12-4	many	CASSFGGEGSQPQHF	TGTGCCAGCAGTTTTGGGGGGGAGGGGAGTCAGCCCCAGCATTTT
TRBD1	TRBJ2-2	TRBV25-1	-	CASSSHRGRFIRNTGELFF	TGTGCCAGCAGTTCTCACAGGGGGAGATTTATACGGAACACCGGGGAGCTGTTTTTT
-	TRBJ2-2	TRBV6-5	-	CASSLGTLANTGELFF	TGTGCCAGCAGTTTAGGGACCCTCGCGAACACCGGGGAGCTGTTTTTT
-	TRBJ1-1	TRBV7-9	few	CASSFMAAGDTEAFF	TGTGCCAGCAGCTTCATGGCCGCCGGTGACACTGAAGCTTTCTTT
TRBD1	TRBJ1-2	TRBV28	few	CASSPMGQLLYGYTF	TGTGCCAGCAGCCCAATGGGACAGCTGCTCTATGGCTACACCTTC
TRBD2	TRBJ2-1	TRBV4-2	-	CASSQEGTSGHNEQFF	TGTGCCAGCAGCCAAGAGGGGACTAGCGGACACAATGAGCAGTTCTTC
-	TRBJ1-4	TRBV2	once	CASSPRQVNEKLFF	TGTGCCAGCAGTCCAAGGCAGGTTAATGAAAAACTGTTTTTT
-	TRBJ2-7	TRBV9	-	CASSPRPNSYEQYF	TGTGCCAGCAGCCCCAGGCCGAACTCCTACGAGCAGTACTTC
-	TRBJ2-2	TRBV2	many	CASTGTGELFF	TGTGCCAGCACAGGGACCGGGGAGCTGTTTTTT
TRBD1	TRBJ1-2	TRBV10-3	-	CAISEPNRGRGYTF	TGTGCCATCAGTGAGCCAAACAGGGGGAGAGGCTACACCTTC
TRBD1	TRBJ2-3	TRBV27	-	CASSLRQGDGTDTQYF	TGTGCCAGCAGTCTAAGACAGGGGGACGGCACAGATACGCAGTATTTT
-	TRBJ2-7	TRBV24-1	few	CANAWTTYEQYF	TGTGCCAACGCATGGACTACCTACGAGCAGTACTTC
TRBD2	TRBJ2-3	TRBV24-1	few	CATSDSGNTDTQYF	TGTGCCACCAGTGACAGCGGGAACACAGATACGCAGTATTTT
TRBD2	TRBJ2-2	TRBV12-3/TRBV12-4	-	CASSFSKGLAGADTGELFF	TGTGCCAGCAGCTTTTCGAAGGGACTAGCGGGAGCCGACACCGGGGAGCTGTTTTTT
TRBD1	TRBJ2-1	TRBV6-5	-	CASSRDRGLTYNEQFF	TGTGCCAGCAGTCGGGACAGGGGCCTGACCTACAATGAGCAGTTCTTC
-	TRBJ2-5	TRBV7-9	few	CASSLSQVQETQYF	TGTGCCAGCAGCTTATCCCAGGTCCAAGAGACCCAGTACTTC
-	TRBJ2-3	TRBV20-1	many	CSARPWVGNTDTQYF	TGCAGTGCTAGACCGTGGGTGGGGAACACAGATACGCAGTATTTT
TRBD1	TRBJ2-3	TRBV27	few	CASSSTGTGGTDTQYF	TGTGCCAGCAGTTCCACCGGGACAGGGGGCACAGATACGCAGTATTTT
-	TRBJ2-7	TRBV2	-	CASSEQQNSYEQYF	TGTGCCAGCAGTGAACAGCAGAACTCCTACGAGCAGTACTTC
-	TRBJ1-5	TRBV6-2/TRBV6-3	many	CASSSLPDSNQPQHF	TGTGCCAGCAGCTCCCTCCCGGATAGCAATCAGCCCCAGCATTTT
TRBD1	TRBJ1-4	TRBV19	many	CASRGQGGNEKLFF	TGTGCCAGTAGGGGACAGGGAGGAAATGAAAAACTGTTTTTT
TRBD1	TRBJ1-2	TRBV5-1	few	CASSLTIQGRGYTF	TGCGCCAGCAGCTTGACGATACAGGGGAGAGGCTACACCTTC
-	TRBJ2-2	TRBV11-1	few	CASSLALSMTGELFF	TGTGCCAGCAGCTTAGCACTATCGATGACCGGGGAGCTGTTTTTT
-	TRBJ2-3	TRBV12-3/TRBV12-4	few	CASSLNRATNTQYF	TGTGCCAGCAGCCTTAACAGGGCAACTAATACGCAGTATTTT
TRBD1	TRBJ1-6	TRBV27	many	CASSRTGSPSPLHF	TGTGCCAGCAGTCGGACAGGGTCCCCTTCACCCCTCCACTTT
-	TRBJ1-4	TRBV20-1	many	CSASMGLDGKLFF	TGCAGTGCTAGTATGGGTTTAGACGGAAAACTGTTTTTT
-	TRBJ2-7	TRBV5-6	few	CASSSMFSYEQYF	TGTGCCAGCAGCTCCATGTTCTCCTACGAGCAGTACTTC
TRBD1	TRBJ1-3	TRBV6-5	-	CASSSTGGLGNTIYF	TGTGCCAGCAGTTCTACAGGGGGTCTCGGAAACACCATATATTTT
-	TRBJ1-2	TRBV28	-	CASPGPQGYGYTF	TGTGCCAGCCCTGGGCCCCAGGGGTATGGCTACACCTTC
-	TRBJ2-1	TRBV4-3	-	CASSPGEGFSGLQFF	TGCGCCAGCAGCCCAGGGGAGGGTTTTAGCGGCCTCCAGTTCTTC
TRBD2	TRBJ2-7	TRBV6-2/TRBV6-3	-	CASSTSLLANNYEQYF	TGTGCCAGCAGTACATCGCTACTAGCGAACAACTACGAGCAGTACTTC
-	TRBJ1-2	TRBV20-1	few	CSARARTFGNYGYTF	TGCAGTGCTAGAGCCCGGACTTTCGGGAACTATGGCTACACCTTC
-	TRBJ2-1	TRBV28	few	CASNTNWDSSHNEQFF	TGTGCCAGCAATACCAACTGGGACTCTTCCCACAATGAGCAGTTCTTC
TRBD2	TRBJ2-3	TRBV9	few	CASSFSGGPLDTQYF	TGTGCCAGCAGCTTTAGCGGGGGGCCGTTAGATACGCAGTATTTT
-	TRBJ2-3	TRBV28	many	CASSLWFNDRTSTDTQYF	TGTGCCAGCAGTTTATGGTTCAATGACCGTACGAGCACAGATACGCAGTATTTT
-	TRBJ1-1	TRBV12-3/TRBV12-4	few	CASSLGEDMNTEAFF	TGTGCCAGCAGTTTGGGGGAGGACATGAACACTGAAGCTTTCTTT
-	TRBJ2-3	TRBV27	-	CASSPTTGSLRDTQYF	TGTGCCAGCAGTCCTACCACGGGATCTCTTAGGGATACGCAGTATTTT
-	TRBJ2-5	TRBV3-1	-	CASSSRGGETQYF	TGTGCCAGCAGCTCCAGAGGCGGGGAGACCCAGTACTTC
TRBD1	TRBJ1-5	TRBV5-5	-	CASSFSGTDNQPQHF	TGTGCCAGCAGCTTCTCCGGGACAGACAATCAGCCCCAGCATTTT
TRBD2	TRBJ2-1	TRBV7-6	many	CASSLMGLAGRGGSYNEQFF	TGTGCCAGCAGCTTAATGGGACTAGCGGGCCGGGGCGGATCCTACAATGAGCAGTTCTTC
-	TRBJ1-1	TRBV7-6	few	CASSPRGRGGTFF	TGTGCCAGCAGCCCCAGAGGAAGGGGAGGGACTTTCTTT